This T cell receptor beta chain was captured by sequencing in a study of blood T cell repertoires in COVID-19. Background on the study: Sources were T cells, B-cell-depleted T cells, or PBMCs; the material itself was cDNA or gDNA.

CDR1 and CDR2 from the germline V gene are SGHRS and YFSETQ. V shed 4 bases and J shed 1 base, with 8 bases lying between them. The CDR3 is made up of 13 amino acids. The authors' processing: Researchers report that nucleated cell counts were estimated from reference gene primer amplification. TCRdb's copy holds only in-frame clones and misses some; the assay was immunoSEQ multiplex PCR. From that table come the V and J calls and clone size; the DNA was used to work out D and trimming. The repertoire holds 110,000 or so clones, with over 75% as singletons. The specimen was peripheral blood. The chain couples TRBV5-1 to TRBJ2-5; D is ambiguous. The TCR was taken from a man in his 70s with active or convalescent COVID-19. CDR3: CASSGGLQETQYF. The CDR3 DNA is TGCGCCAGCAGCGGCGGCCTCCAAGAGACCCAGTACTTC.